This is a list of T cell receptor beta chains from one sample in a study of cytomegalovirus exposure and HLA in healthy donors. Method: immunoSEQ multiplex PCR; TCRdb's copy keeps in-frame clones and lacks some. The sample has around 180,000 clones; more than 75% are singletons. Sample: PBMCs. The receptors derive from a man between 18 and 35 years old in good health and CMV-seropositive. Each CDR3 is given with its conserved first and last residue. D genes are given only for firm matches. For some rows the clone size is stated as once, few or many, or as a class when expanded; others skip it.

TRBD1 TRBJ2-4 - TRBV7-9 CASSFNPQGASGKNIQYF TGTGCCAGCAGCTTTAACCCCCAGGGGGCGTCTGGCAAAAACATTCAGTACTTC
TRBD1 TRBJ1-4 - TRBV6-1 CASSGLPDRAKEKLFF TGTGCCAGCAGTGGATTACCTGACAGGGCCAAAGAAAAACTGTTTTTT
TRBD2 TRBJ2-7 - TRBV7-2 CASSRTTSGRVYEQYF TGTGCCAGCAGCCGGACGACTAGCGGGAGGGTATACGAGCAGTACTTC
TRBD2 TRBJ2-7 - TRBV7-8 CASSPRTSLEQYF TGTGCCAGCAGCCCCCGGACTAGTCTTGAGCAGTACTTC
- TRBJ1-3 - TRBV7-3 CASSLAGAGNTIYF TGTGCCAGCAGCTTAGCAGGGGCCGGAAACACCATATATTTT
TRBD2 TRBJ2-2 - TRBV10-3 CATLGTSGAGELFF TGTGCCACCCTTGGGACTAGCGGTGCCGGGGAGCTGTTTTTT
TRBD1 TRBJ2-2 few TRBV7-7 CATGDRGLGGELFF TGTGCCACCGGGGACAGGGGGCTCGGCGGGGAGCTGTTTTTT
TRBD1 TRBJ2-1 - TRBV27 CASPRQGARGEQFF TGTGCCAGCCCCCGACAGGGGGCGAGGGGTGAGCAGTTCTTC
- TRBJ2-7 - TRBV6-5 CASSRQTTREQYF TGTGCCAGCAGTCGACAGACAACCCGAGAGCAGTACTTC
- TRBJ1-2 - TRBV5-5 CASSLAGGRSFF TGTGCCAGCAGCTTGGCGGGGGGCCGCTCGTTCTTC
- TRBJ1-2 - TRBV18 CASSPPGGAYGYTF TGTGCCAGCTCACCACCAGGAGGAGCCTATGGCTACACCTTC
- TRBJ2-7 once TRBV28 CASSSGTFLYEQYF TGTGCCAGCAGTTCCGGGACTTTTTTATACGAGCAGTACTTC
TRBD1 TRBJ2-5 - TRBV11-2 CASSLDQGARETQYF TGTGCCAGCAGCTTAGATCAGGGGGCGAGAGAGACCCAGTACTTC
TRBD2 TRBJ2-7 - TRBV28 CASTLAGTYEQYF TGTGCCAGCACACTAGCGGGTACCTACGAGCAGTACTTC
- TRBJ2-4 - TRBV30 CAWTVGAAAKNIQYF TGTGCCTGGACTGTAGGAGCAGCCGCCAAAAACATTCAGTACTTC
TRBD1 TRBJ2-7 - TRBV4-1 CASSPVDRVPTYEQYF TGCGCCAGCAGCCCAGTCGACAGGGTTCCTACCTACGAGCAGTACTTC
- TRBJ2-7 - TRBV21-1 CASSKSPGQGTHEQYF TGTGCCAGCAGCAAATCTCCGGGACAGGGAACTCACGAGCAGTACTTC
- TRBJ1-4 - TRBV5-4 CASSLAGREEKLFF TGTGCCAGCAGCTTGGCGGGGAGGGAGGAAAAACTGTTTTTT
- TRBJ1-4 - TRBV27 CASSLSLLHEKLFF TGTGCCAGCAGTTTATCGCTATTGCATGAAAAACTGTTTTTT
- TRBJ1-4 - TRBV7-8 CASSPTPAGFNEKLFF TGTGCCAGCAGTCCCACCCCTGCAGGGTTTAATGAAAAACTGTTTTTT
- TRBJ2-7 - TRBV5-4 CASSREQGVPEQYF TGTGCCAGCAGCCGGGAGCAGGGAGTTCCCGAGCAGTACTTC
- TRBJ2-2 - TRBV9 CASSGPGLPTGELFF TGTGCCAGCAGCGGACCGGGACTCCCCACCGGGGAGCTGTTTTTT
- TRBJ2-1 - TRBV9 CASSVGSSYNEQFF TGTGCCAGCAGCGTGGGGAGCTCCTACAATGAGCAGTTCTTC
- TRBJ2-7 - TRBV14 CASSQDTSGPYYEQYF TGTGCCAGCAGCCAAGATACAAGCGGGCCCTACTACGAGCAGTACTTC
- TRBJ1-1 once TRBV18 CASSSGVNTEAFF TGTGCCAGCTCCTCGGGGGTCAACACTGAAGCTTTCTTT
- TRBJ2-7 - TRBV14 CASSPALAIGEQYF TGTGCCAGCAGCCCCGCGCTAGCGATAGGCGAGCAGTACTTC
- TRBJ1-1 once TRBV27 CASSIRTDTEAFF TGTGCCAGCAGTATACGGACAGACACTGAAGCTTTCTTT
- TRBJ1-2 once TRBV7-2 CASSSDRTFYGYTF TGTGCCAGCAGCTCGGACAGAACCTTCTATGGCTACACCTTC
- TRBJ2-5 - TRBV5-4 CASSFQVQETQYF TGTGCCAGCAGCTTCCAGGTCCAAGAGACCCAGTACTTC
TRBD1 TRBJ1-1 - TRBV11-3 CASSLAGGTEAFF TGTGCCAGCAGCTTAGCAGGGGGCACTGAAGCTTTCTTT
TRBD2 TRBJ2-3 - TRBV9 CASSAPAGAADTQYF TGTGCCAGCAGCGCACCAGCGGGAGCTGCAGATACGCAGTATTTT
- TRBJ1-2 - TRBV9 CASSAGAGGYGYTF TGTGCCAGCAGCGCCGGTGCGGGTGGCTATGGCTACACCTTC
TRBD2 TRBJ2-3 - TRBV4-2 CASSLAGVTDTQYF TGTGCCAGCAGCCTAGCGGGAGTGACAGATACGCAGTATTTT
TRBD2 TRBJ2-3 - TRBV7-2 CASSNRLAGSDTQYF TGTGCCAGCAGCAATAGACTAGCGGGGTCAGATACGCAGTATTTT
- TRBJ1-1 - TRBV27 CASSFRGTEAFF TGTGCCAGCAGTTTTAGAGGCACTGAAGCTTTCTTT
- TRBJ1-5 - TRBV7-2 CASSLEGQGKLSNQPQHF TGTGCCAGCAGCTTAGAGGGTCAGGGGAAGCTTAGCAATCAGCCCCAGCATTTT
TRBD1 TRBJ2-7 - TRBV5-1 CASSIGTGGYEQYF TGCGCCAGCAGCATAGGGACAGGGGGCTACGAGCAGTACTTC
TRBD1 TRBJ2-7 - TRBV4-1 CASSQDGQGVDEQYF TGCGCCAGCAGCCAAGACGGACAGGGGGTCGACGAGCAGTACTTC
- TRBJ2-3 - TRBV7-6 CASSLDSSTDTQYF TGTGCCAGCAGCTTGGACAGTAGCACAGATACGCAGTATTTT
- TRBJ2-2 - TRBV11-3 CASSGVRANTGELFF TGTGCCAGCAGCGGGGTGAGGGCGAACACCGGGGAGCTGTTTTTT
- TRBJ2-6 - TRBV7-8 CASSPVKYRSGANVLTF TGTGCCAGCAGCCCAGTCAAATACCGTTCTGGGGCCAACGTCCTGACTTTC
- TRBJ2-7 - TRBV7-8 CASSLSEVYYEQYF TGTGCCAGCAGCCTCTCCGAGGTATACTACGAGCAGTACTTC
- TRBJ2-7 many TRBV27 CASSGLVTYEQYF TGTGCCAGCAGCGGCCTAGTAACCTACGAGCAGTACTTC
TRBD1 TRBJ2-7 once TRBV5-1 CASSWGWGALTQGKVGEQYF TGCGCCAGCAGCTGGGGGTGGGGCGCCTTGACACAGGGGAAGGTTGGCGAGCAGTACTTC
- TRBJ2-3 - TRBV9 CASSVRPGQDTQYF TGTGCCAGCAGCGTAAGACCCGGACAAGATACGCAGTATTTT
- TRBJ1-2 - TRBV27 CASSSWTDAGGYTF TGTGCCAGCAGTTCATGGACAGATGCAGGCGGCTACACCTTC
TRBD2 TRBJ2-7 - TRBV6-5 CASSYETSANYEQYF TGTGCCAGCAGTTACGAGACTAGCGCAAACTACGAGCAGTACTTC
- TRBJ2-7 - TRBV28 CASDYKDREGEQYF TGTGCCAGCGACTATAAGGACAGGGAGGGCGAGCAGTACTTC
- TRBJ1-1 - TRBV5-8 CASSAGSNTEAFF TGTGCCAGCAGCGCAGGGTCGAACACTGAAGCTTTCTTT
TRBD2 TRBJ2-1 - TRBV7-8 CASSLASGGAWNEQFF TGTGCCAGCAGCTTAGCGAGCGGGGGGGCCTGGAATGAGCAGTTCTTC
TRBD2 TRBJ2-5 - TRBV9 CASSLSRRLAGGTQETQYF TGTGCCAGCAGCCTAAGCAGAAGACTAGCGGGGGGGACCCAAGAGACCCAGTACTTC
TRBD1 TRBJ2-4 few TRBV6-6 CASSYPRTGLNIQYF TGTGCCAGCAGTTACCCACGGACAGGGCTGAACATTCAGTACTTC